This T cell receptor beta chain was identified during a study of regulatory T cells in long-lasting Graves disease. Study findings and constraints: TRBV28, TRBJ1-2 and TRBJ2-5 were favored in persistent disease. Newly diagnosed Graves' patients exceeded persistent ones in TCR diversity.

According to the study, TCR beta libraries were built with iRepertoire HTBI primers and CDR3-region Arm-PCR. MiXCR was run by TCRdb on the multiplex PCR reads, yielding one entry per CDR3 protein. The sample yields about 660,000 distinct CDR3 sequences, about 30% seen once. About this clonotype: Its antigen is currently unknown.

In germline, CDR1 is SGHRS, CDR2 YFSETQ. Trimming stripped 4 bases from V and 3 bases from J, with 13 bases between. The CDR3 has 14 amino acids. Specified time point: persistent/refractory GD, antithyroid drugs over 5 years with positive TRAb. There was RNA extracted from PBMCs, and the TCR library was made from it. The clonotype was recovered from a female donor with Graves disease. The specimen was peripheral blood mononuclear cells (PBMCs), collected when the disease was refractory, from a patient treated with antithyroid drugs. The chain recombines TRBV5-1 with TRBJ1-2; weak D call: TRBD1 (5 bases). In DNA, the CDR3 is TGCGCCAGCAGCCTCAGACTGGGGGACTATGGCTACACCTTC. This encodes CASSLRLGDYGYTF. The complete variable domain, with remaining parts taken from reference TRBV5-1 and TRBJ1-2, reads KAGVTQTPRYLIKTRGQQVTLSCSPISGHRSVSWYQQTPGQGLQFLFEYFSETQRNKGNFPGRFSGRQFSNSRSEMNVSTLELGDSALYLCASSLRLGDYGYTFGSGTRLTVV.